The source of this T cell receptor beta chain is a study of blood T cell repertoires in COVID-19. Trimming shortened V by 0 bases and J by 8 bases, and 16 bases separated the two germline ends. CDR3 length: 15 amino acids. Per the germline V gene, CDR1 is LNHNV and CDR2 is YYDKDF (reference sequence). Source study methods: Reference gene primer amplification gave estimated nucleated cell counts. Sequenced by immunoSEQ multiplex PCR; TCRdb stores in-frame clones only, minus some. V and J calls and clone size are copied from that table; D and trimming were computed from the DNA. Among 200,000 to 250,000 clones, about four fifths were seen once, and the ten largest hold about 6.6%.

The origin of this receptor is a woman aged 40 to 49 who had recovered from COVID-19. Material: PBMCs or T cells enriched from blood (not recorded which). The rearrangement joins TRBV15 to TRBJ1-1; D may be TRBD1 (6 bases). As DNA, the CDR3 is TGTGCCACCAGCAGAGATCGGAAAGGGGGTAGAGAAGCTTTCTTT. This encodes CATSRDRKGGREAFF.